Each of the 16 T cell receptor beta chains below was sequenced from the same sample in a study of shared clonotypes between healthy human individuals. The table came from immunoSEQ multiplex PCR; TCRdb's copy has only in-frame clones and leaves some out. This table has some 2,000,000 clones, around 95% appearing once. The sample taken for sequencing was naive CD4+ T cells sorted from blood. Subset given: CD45RA+ positively selected. Receptors were obtained from a man aged 18-30 years in good health.

The genes are TRBV6-5 and TRBJ1-3; D not certain. Germline-derived CDR1 and CDR2 are MNHEY and SVGAGI. Trimming left V 0 bases short and J 4 bases short, with 10 bases between. CDR3 length: 15 residues. CDR3 bases: TGTGCCAGCAGTTACTCTATATCGGGCGGAAACACCATATATTTT. Its protein product is CASSYSISGGNTIYF.

The J gene is TRBJ2-1, the V gene TRBV10-3; D perhaps matches TRBD2 (5 bases). From germline, CDR1 is ENHRY and CDR2 SYGVKD. CDR3 length: 18 residues. Trimming pared 3 bases from V and 2 bases from J, leaving 20 bases between. CDR3 residues: CAISEASGGLQAYNEQFF. The DNA for the CDR3 is TGTGCCATCAGTGAAGCATCTGGCGGGCTGCAAGCCTACAATGAGCAGTTCTTC.

V usage is TRBV5-8 and J usage is TRBJ2-7; D might be TRBD1 (6 bases). Germline-derived CDR1 and CDR2 are SGHTS and YDEGEE. Trimming stripped 7 bases from V and 2 bases from J, with 16 bases between. The CDR3 has 14 amino acids. In DNA form, the CDR3 reads TGTGCCAGCGGTGACTCTAGGGGGACCTACGAGCAGTACTTC. Its translation is CASGDSRGTYEQYF. The entire variable domain, with the rest obtained from reference TRBV5-8 and TRBJ2-7, is as follows: EAGVTQSPTHLIKTRGQQATLRCSPISGHTSVYWYQQALGLGLQFLLWYDEGEERNRGNFPPRFSGRQFPNYSSELNVNALELEDSALYLCASGDSRGTYEQYFGPGTRLTVT.

The rearrangement joins TRBV4-3 to TRBJ2-5, with 7 bases that match TRBD2. V trimming: 3 bases; J trimming: 5 bases; junction bases outside the gene matches: 9. The CDR3 is 15 residues long. CDR1 is LGHNA, CDR2 YSLEER, per germline. The CDR3 coding sequence is TGCGCCAGCAGCCAGTTTGCGGGGGTTGGGGAGACCCAGTACTTC. Translating gives CASSQFAGVGETQYF.

The J gene is TRBJ1-4, the V gene TRBV6-1, with 10 bases matching TRBD1. The length of the CDR3 is 12 residues. Germline trimming cut 10 bases from V and 5 bases from J; bases unmatched to any gene: 1. CDR1 and CDR2 (germline): MNHNS, SASEGT. CDR3 coding DNA: TGTGCCACGGACAGGGGGAATGAAAAACTGTTTTTT. As protein: CATDRGNEKLFF.

V usage is TRBV6-5 and J usage is TRBJ2-5; D unclear. The V end was cut by 2 bases, the J end by 5 bases, with 12 bases between. The length of the CDR3 is 14 residues. CDR1 and CDR2 from the germline V gene are MNHEY and SVGAGI. In DNA form, the CDR3 reads TGTGCCAGCAGTTACGGGCTTCTAGGGGAGACCCAGTACTTC. As protein: CASSYGLLGETQYF.

This chain joins TRBV5-1 and TRBJ2-7, with D perhaps TRBD2 (6 bases). Trimming shortened V by 4 bases and J by 0 bases, and 14 bases separated the two germline ends. Per the germline V gene, CDR1 is SGHRS and CDR2 is YFSETQ. The CDR3 runs 15 residues. CDR3 loop: CASSPRGRTSYEQYF. The CDR3 coding sequence is TGCGCCAGCAGCCCTCGAGGGAGGACCTCCTACGAGCAGTACTTC.

The genes are TRBV5-6 and TRBJ1-4, with 10 bases aligning to TRBD1. The CDR3 consists of 15 residues. Unmatched junction bases numbered 4, after V lost 0 bases and J lost 8 bases. The germline gives CDR1 SGHDT, CDR2 YYEEEE. CDR3 sequence reads: CASSLGQGAQEKLFF. DNA for the CDR3: TGTGCCAGCAGCTTGGGACAGGGGGCGCAAGAAAAACTGTTTTTT.

The chain uses TRBV28 and TRBJ2-7; the match to TRBD1 covers 8 bases. V shed 5 bases, J shed 0 bases, and the junction held 6 bases outside the gene matches. The CDR3 length is 15 residues. Germline V gives CDR1 MDHEN, CDR2 SYDVKM. CDR3 bases: TGTGCCAGCAGTCCCGACAGGGGACTCTCCTACGAGCAGTACTTC. Protein product: CASSPDRGLSYEQYF. Using reference TRBV28 and TRBJ2-7 for the parts outside the CDR3, the full variable domain is DVKVTQSSRYLVKRTGEKVFLECVQDMDHENMFWYRQDPGLGLRLIYFSYDVKMKEKGDIPEGYSVSREKKERFSLILESASTNQTSMYLCASSPDRGLSYEQYFGPGTRLTVT.

V and J are TRBV7-9 and TRBJ1-6; 11 bases align to TRBD1. CDR1 is SEHNR, CDR2 FQNEAQ, per germline (reference sequence). V shed 5 bases, J shed 6 bases, and the junction held 9 bases outside the gene matches. The length of the CDR3 is 17 residues. CDR3 nucleotides: TGTGCCAGCAGCAATCCGGGACAGGGGGTAGGTAATTCACCCCTCCACTTT. Protein sequence: CASSNPGQGVGNSPLHF.

The V gene is TRBV19, the J gene TRBJ2-1, with TRBD2 matching over 8 bases. The germline V gene has CDR1 LNHDA and CDR2 SQIVND (reference sequence). The junction had 15 bases not matched to a gene; V was cut back by 7 bases and J by 1 base. The CDR3 loop spans 18 amino acids. CDR3: CASMMASGRRLSYNEQFF. The CDR3, as DNA: TGTGCCAGTATGATGGCTAGCGGGCGCCGCCTTTCCTACAATGAGCAGTTCTTC. The whole variable domain, filled in from reference TRBV19 and TRBJ2-1, reads DGGITQSPKYLFRKEGQNVTLSCEQNLNHDAMYWYRQDPGQGLRLIYYSQIVNDFQKGDIAEGYSVSREKKESFPLTVTSAQKNPTAFYLCASMMASGRRLSYNEQFFGPGTRLTVL.

The rearrangement uses TRBV7-2 and TRBJ2-7, with D possibly TRBD2 on 6 matching bases. CDR1 is SGHTA, CDR2 FQGNSA, per germline. Trimming pared 5 bases from V and 1 base from J, leaving 12 bases between. The CDR3 is 14 residues long. CDR3 sequence (DNA): TGTGCCAGCAGCACCGGACTACCATCCTACGAGCAGTACTTC. It is translated as CASSTGLPSYEQYF.

CDR3 bases: TGTGCCAGCAGCTTAGAAAGAGGACAGGGCTACACCTTC. Its protein product is CASSLERGQGYTF. The rearrangement uses TRBV7-2 and TRBJ1-2; TRBD1 might be the D (6 bases). The ends were cut back, 1 base at V and 8 bases at J, with 11 bases in the middle. This CDR3 is 13 amino acids long. CDR1 is SGHTA, CDR2 FQGNSA, per germline.

V gene TRBV11-1 combines with J gene TRBJ2-1; the D is unclear. Germline V lookup: CDR1 SGHAT, CDR2 FQDESV (reference sequence). V gave up 5 bases and J gave up 1 base, with 9 bases separating them. This CDR3 is 14 amino acids long. The DNA for the CDR3 is TGTGCCAGCAGCACCGGGTATTCCTACAATGAGCAGTTCTTC. The encoded protein is CASSTGYSYNEQFF. Together with reference TRBV11-1 and TRBJ2-1, the CDR3 gives the full variable domain: EAEVAQSPRYKITEKSQAVAFWCDPISGHATLYWYRQILGQGPELLVQFQDESVVDDSQLPKDRFSAERLKGVDSTLKIQPAELGDSAMYLCASSTGYSYNEQFFGPGTRLTVL.

The J gene is TRBJ2-3, the V gene TRBV30; D possibly corresponds to TRBD1 (6 bases). The germline gives CDR1 GTSNPN, CDR2 SVGIG (reference sequence). This CDR3 is 14 amino acids long. CDR3 sequence: CATSLTGRGDTQYF. The CDR3 DNA follows: TGTGCGACGTCGCTCACAGGGAGAGGAGATACGCAGTATTTT. The variable domain in full, with the rest retrieved from reference TRBV30 and TRBJ2-3, is SQTIHQWPATLVQPVGSPLSLECTVEGTSNPNLYWYRQAAGRGLQLLFYSVGIGQISSEVPQNLSASRPQDRQFILSSKKLLLSDSGFYLCATSLTGRGDTQYFGPGTRLTVL.

CDR3 sequence: CATRKEGQGKHQPQHF. CDR3 nucleotides: TGTGCCACCCGTAAAGAAGGACAGGGGAAACATCAGCCCCAGCATTTT. V is TRBV15 and J is TRBJ1-5; 9 bases are shared with TRBD1. V lost 8 bases to trimming and J lost 5 bases; unmatched junction nucleotides: 13. Per the germline V gene, CDR1 is LNHNV and CDR2 is YYDKDF (reference sequence). The CDR3 has 16 residues.